The entry that follows covers one TCR beta chain sequence. The method was immunoSEQ multiplex PCR; TCRdb's version includes in-frame clones alone and lacks a portion of them. The sample comprises 180,000 or so clones, more than 75% of which are singletons, and over 3.5% rests with the top ten. This record belongs to a study of blood T cell repertoires in COVID-19. The wider study: Samples taken during acute and convalescent COVID-19 were collected in the United States, Italy and Spain.

This CDR3 spans 14 amino acids. Trimming pared 6 bases from V and 5 bases from J, leaving 19 bases between. The germline V gene has CDR1 SQVTM and CDR2 ANQGSEA. The rearrangement links TRBV29-1 to TRBJ1-1; D remains ambiguous. The sequence derives from a man aged 18 to 29 with active or convalescent COVID-19. The specimen sequenced was peripheral blood. CDR3 sequence reads: CSVGLEPFLTEAFF. CDR3 DNA: TGCAGCGTAGGCCTGGAGCCCTTTTTAACTGAAGCTTTCTTT.